This T cell receptor (beta chain) came from a study of cytomegalovirus exposure and HLA in healthy donors. Findings of the study overall: The authors assumed roughly uniform sequencing depth across donors for presence/absence analyses. TCR beta chains associated with HLA were, in a later analysis, more clonally expanded than equally common others.

V was pared by 3 bases and J by 7 bases, with 5 bases of the junction left unmatched. The V gene's germline CDR1 is MNHNS and CDR2 SASEGT. This CDR3 spans 15 amino acids. A note on this clone: The antigen is undetermined.

60 Vbeta and 13 Jbeta primers were used in PCR. Assay: immunoSEQ multiplex PCR; the TCRdb copy retains only in-frame clones and omits some. Among about 140,000 clones listed, 80% to 85% were seen once. This clonotype was sampled from a female donor in good health and CMV-seronegative. Sequencing was performed on PBMCs. The genes are TRBV6-1 and TRBJ1-4, with TRBD1 identical over 10 bases. CDR3 region: CASSDPGQGPEKLFF. In DNA form, the CDR3 reads TGTGCCAGCAGTGACCCGGGACAGGGGCCTGAAAAACTGTTTTTT.